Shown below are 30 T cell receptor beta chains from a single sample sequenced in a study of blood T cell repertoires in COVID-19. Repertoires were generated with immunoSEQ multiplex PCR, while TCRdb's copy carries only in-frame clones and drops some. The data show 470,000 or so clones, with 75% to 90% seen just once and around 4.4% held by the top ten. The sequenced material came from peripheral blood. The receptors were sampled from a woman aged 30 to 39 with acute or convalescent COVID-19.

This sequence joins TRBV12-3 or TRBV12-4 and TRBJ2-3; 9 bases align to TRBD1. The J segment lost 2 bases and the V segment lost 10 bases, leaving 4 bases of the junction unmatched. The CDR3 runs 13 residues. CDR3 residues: CATQGADTDTQYF. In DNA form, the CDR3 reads TGTGCCACACAGGGGGCGGACACAGATACGCAGTATTTT.

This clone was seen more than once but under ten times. Here the CDR3 DNA reads TGTGCCAGTAGATGGGACAGGTGGAACACTGAAGCTTTCTTT. Translating it yields CASRWDRWNTEAFF. The chain has TRBV19 and TRBJ1-1, with 8 positions matching TRBD1. There are 14 residues in the CDR3. CDR1 and CDR2 from the germline V gene are LNHDA and SQIVND (reference sequence). After removal of 6 bases from V and 1 base from J, the junction contained 4 bases not matched to a gene.

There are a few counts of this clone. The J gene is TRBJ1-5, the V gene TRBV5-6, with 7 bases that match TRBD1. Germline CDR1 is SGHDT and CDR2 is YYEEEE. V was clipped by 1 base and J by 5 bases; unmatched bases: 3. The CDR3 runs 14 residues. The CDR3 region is CASSLFQGDQPQHF. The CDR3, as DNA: TGTGCCAGCAGCTTGTTTCAGGGGGATCAGCCCCAGCATTTT.

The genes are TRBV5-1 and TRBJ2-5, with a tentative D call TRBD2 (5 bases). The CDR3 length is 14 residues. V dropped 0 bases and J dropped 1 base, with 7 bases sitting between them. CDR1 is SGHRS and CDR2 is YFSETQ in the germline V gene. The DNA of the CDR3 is TGCGCCAGCAGCTTGGCTAGCATCCAAGAGACCCAGTACTTC. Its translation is CASSLASIQETQYF.

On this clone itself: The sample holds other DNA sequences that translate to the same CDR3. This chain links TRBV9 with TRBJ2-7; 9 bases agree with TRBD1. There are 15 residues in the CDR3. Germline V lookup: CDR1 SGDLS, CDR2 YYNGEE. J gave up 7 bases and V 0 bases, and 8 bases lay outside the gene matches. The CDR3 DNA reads TGTGCCAGCAGCGTAGGGGGACAGGGAGCAAGAGAGCAGTACTTC. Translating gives CASSVGGQGAREQYF. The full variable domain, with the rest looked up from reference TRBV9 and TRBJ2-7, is DSGVTQTPKHLITATGQRVTLRCSPRSGDLSVYWYQQSLDQGLQFLIQYYNGEERAKGNILERFSAQQFPDLHSELNLSSLELGDSALYFCASSVGGQGAREQYFGPGTRLTVT.

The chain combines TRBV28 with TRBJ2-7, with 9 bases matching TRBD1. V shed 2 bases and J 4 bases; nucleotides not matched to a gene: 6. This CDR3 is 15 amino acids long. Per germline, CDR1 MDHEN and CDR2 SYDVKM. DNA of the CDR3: TGTGCCAGCAGTTTAATGGGACAGGGTATTTACGAGCAGTACTTC. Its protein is CASSLMGQGIYEQYF.

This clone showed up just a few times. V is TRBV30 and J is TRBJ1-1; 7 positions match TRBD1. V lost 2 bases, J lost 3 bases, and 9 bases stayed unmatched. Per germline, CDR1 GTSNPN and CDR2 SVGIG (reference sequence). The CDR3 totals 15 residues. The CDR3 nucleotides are TGTGCCTGGAGTCTGACGGACAGGCGACACACTGAAGCTTTCTTT. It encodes CAWSLTDRRHTEAFF.

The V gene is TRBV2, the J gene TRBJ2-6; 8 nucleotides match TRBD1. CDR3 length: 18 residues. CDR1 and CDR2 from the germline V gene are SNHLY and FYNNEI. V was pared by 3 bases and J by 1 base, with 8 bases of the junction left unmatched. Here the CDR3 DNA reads TGTGCCAGCAGTGACCGGAACAGGGGGTCTTCTGGGGCCAACGTCCTGACTTTC. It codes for CASSDRNRGSSGANVLTF.

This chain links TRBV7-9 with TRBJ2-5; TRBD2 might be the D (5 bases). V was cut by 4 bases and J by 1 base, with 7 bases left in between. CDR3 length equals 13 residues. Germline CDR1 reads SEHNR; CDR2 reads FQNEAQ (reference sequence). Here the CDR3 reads CASSSDFQETQYF. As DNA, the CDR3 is TGTGCCAGCAGCTCGGACTTCCAAGAGACCCAGTACTTC.

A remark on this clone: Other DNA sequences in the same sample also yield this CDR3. The CDR3 region is CASSPPGAYEQYF. The CDR3 coding sequence is TGTGCCAGCTCACCACCGGGAGCCTACGAGCAGTACTTC. The chain couples TRBV18 to TRBJ2-7; possible D gene TRBD2, 5 bases. V lost 0 bases, J lost 2 bases, and 5 bases lay in between. Germline lookup yields CDR1 KGHSH and CDR2 LQKENI. CDR3 length equals 13 residues.

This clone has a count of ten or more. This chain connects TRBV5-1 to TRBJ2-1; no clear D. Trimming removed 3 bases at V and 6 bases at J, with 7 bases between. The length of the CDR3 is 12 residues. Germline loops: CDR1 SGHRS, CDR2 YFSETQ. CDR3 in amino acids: CASSYNSNEQFF. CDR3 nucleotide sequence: TGCGCCAGCAGCTACAACAGCAATGAGCAGTTCTTC.

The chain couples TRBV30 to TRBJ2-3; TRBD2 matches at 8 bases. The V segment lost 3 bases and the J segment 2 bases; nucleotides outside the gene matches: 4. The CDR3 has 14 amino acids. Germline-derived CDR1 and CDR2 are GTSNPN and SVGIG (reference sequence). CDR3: CAWSLRGVTDTQYF. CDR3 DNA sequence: TGTGCCTGGAGCTTGCGGGGGGTCACAGATACGCAGTATTTT.

The CDR3 region is CASSLARDTQYF. In DNA, the CDR3 is TGTGCCAGCAGCTTAGCGAGGGATACGCAGTATTTT. The J gene is TRBJ2-3, the V gene TRBV11-3, with D uncertain. The CDR3 runs to 12 residues. Germline V gene lookup returns CDR1 SGHNT and CDR2 YENEEA. Trimming removed 1 base at V and 6 bases at J, with 5 bases between.

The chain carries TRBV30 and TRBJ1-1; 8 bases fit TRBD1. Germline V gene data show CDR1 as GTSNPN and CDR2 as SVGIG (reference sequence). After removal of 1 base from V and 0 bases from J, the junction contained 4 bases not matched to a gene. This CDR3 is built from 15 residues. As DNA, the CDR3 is TGTGCCTGGAGTGGCCCAGGGGGCCTGAACACTGAAGCTTTCTTT. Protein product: CAWSGPGGLNTEAFF.

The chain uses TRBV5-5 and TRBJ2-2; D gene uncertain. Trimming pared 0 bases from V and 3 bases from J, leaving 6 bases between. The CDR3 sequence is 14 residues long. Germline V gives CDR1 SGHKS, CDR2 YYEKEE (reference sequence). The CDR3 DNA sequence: TGTGCCAGCAGCTTGGAATCTTACACCGGGGAGCTGTTTTTT. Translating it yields CASSLESYTGELFF.

As DNA, the CDR3 is TGTGCCAGTAGTATCCAGGCCCTCAACTCTGGAAACACCATATATTTT. It specifies CASSIQALNSGNTIYF. The rearrangement uses TRBV19 and TRBJ1-3; D uncertain. Trimming took off 3 bases at V and 0 bases at J, with 12 bases between the two ends. The CDR3 has 16 amino acids. CDR1 is LNHDA, CDR2 SQIVND, per germline (reference sequence).

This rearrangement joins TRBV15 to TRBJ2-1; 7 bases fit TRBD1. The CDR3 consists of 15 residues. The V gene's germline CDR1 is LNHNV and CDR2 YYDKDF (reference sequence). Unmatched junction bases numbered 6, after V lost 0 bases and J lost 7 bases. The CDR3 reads CATSRDNRGANEQFF. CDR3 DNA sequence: TGTGCCACCAGCAGAGATAACAGGGGAGCGAATGAGCAGTTCTTC.

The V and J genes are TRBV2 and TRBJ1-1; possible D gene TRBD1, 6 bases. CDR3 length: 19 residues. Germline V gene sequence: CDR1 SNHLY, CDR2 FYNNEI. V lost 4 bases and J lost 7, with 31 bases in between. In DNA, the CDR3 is TGTGCCAGCAGTGTATATAGTATGGCAGGGGTCCAAGGAGGAGTTGAAGCTTTCTTT. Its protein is CASSVYSMAGVQGGVEAFF.

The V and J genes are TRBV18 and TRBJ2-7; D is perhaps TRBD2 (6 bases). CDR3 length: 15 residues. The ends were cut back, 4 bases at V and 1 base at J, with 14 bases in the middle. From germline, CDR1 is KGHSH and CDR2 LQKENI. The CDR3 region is CASSLQDGTSYEQYF. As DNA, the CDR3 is TGTGCCAGCTCACTACAGGACGGGACTTCCTACGAGCAGTACTTC.

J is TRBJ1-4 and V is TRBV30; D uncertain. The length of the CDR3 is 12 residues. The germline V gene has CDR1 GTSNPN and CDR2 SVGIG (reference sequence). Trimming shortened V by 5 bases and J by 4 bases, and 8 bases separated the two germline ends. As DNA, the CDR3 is TGTGCCTGGCTGGGGAGTAATGAAAAACTGTTTTTT. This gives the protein CAWLGSNEKLFF.

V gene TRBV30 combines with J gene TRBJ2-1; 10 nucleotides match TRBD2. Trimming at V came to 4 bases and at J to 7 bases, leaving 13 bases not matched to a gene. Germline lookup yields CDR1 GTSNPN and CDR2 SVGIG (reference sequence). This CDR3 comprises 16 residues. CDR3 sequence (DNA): TGTGCCTGGAAAAGTTCCGGTAGCGGGGGGCGGAATGAGCAGTTCTTC. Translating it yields CAWKSSGSGGRNEQFF.

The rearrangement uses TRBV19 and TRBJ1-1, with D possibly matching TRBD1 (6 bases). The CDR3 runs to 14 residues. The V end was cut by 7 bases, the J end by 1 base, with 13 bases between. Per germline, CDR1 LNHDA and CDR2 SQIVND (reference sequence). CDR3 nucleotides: TGTGCCAGTACCCGGGGACATACGAACACTGAAGCTTTCTTT. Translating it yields CASTRGHTNTEAFF.

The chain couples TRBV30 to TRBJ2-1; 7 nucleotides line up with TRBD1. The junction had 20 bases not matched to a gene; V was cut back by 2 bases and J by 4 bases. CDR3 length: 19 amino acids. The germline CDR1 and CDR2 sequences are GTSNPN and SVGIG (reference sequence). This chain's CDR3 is CAWSSNYPTGTALYNEQFF. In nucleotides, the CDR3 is TGTGCCTGGAGTTCCAACTACCCCACCGGGACAGCTTTATACAATGAGCAGTTCTTC.

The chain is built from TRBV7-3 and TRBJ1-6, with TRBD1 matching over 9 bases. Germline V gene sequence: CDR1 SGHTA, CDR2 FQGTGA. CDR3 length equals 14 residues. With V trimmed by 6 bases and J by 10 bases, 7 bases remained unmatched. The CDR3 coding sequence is TGTGCCAGCAGTCCGGGACAGGGATCCTCACCCCTCCACTTT. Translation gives CASSPGQGSSPLHF.

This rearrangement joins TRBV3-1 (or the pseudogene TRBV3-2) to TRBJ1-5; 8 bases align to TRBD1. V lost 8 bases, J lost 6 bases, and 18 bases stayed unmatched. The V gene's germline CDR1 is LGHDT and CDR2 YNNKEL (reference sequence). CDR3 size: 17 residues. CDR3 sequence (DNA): TGTGCCAGCCCCAGAACAGGGGGGCAGCTGAGGCTTCAGCCCCAGCATTTT. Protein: CASPRTGGQLRLQPQHF.

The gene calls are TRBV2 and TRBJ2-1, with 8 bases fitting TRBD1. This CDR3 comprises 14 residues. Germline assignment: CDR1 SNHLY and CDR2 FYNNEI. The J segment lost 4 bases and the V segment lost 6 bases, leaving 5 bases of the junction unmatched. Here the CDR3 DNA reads TGTGCCAGCAGATTTGACAGGGGTTACAATGAGCAGTTCTTC. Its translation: CASRFDRGYNEQFF.

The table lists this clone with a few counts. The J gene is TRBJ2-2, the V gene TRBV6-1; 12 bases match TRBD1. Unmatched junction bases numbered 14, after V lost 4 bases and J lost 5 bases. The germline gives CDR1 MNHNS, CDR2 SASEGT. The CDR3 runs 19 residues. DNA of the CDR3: TGTGCCAGCAGTGTTGTCCCGGGACAGGGGGCCCGATGGACCGGGGAGCTGTTTTTT. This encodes CASSVVPGQGARWTGELFF.

CDR3 in amino acids: CASSKENQPQHF. The CDR3 DNA reads TGTGCCAGCAGCAAGGAGAATCAGCCCCAGCATTTT. The chain is built from TRBV7-9 and TRBJ1-5; D is unclear. The CDR3 length is 12 residues. Trimming removed 5 bases at V and 4 bases at J, with 6 bases between. Germline values: CDR1 SEHNR, CDR2 FQNEAQ (reference sequence).

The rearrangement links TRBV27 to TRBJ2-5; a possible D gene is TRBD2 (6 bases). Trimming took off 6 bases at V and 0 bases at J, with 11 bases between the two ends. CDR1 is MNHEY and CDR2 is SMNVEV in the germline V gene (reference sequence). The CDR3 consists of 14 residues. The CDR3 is CASRESGYQETQYF. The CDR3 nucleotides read TGTGCCAGCAGAGAGAGCGGGTACCAAGAGACCCAGTACTTC.

In DNA form, the CDR3 reads TGTGCCAGCAGCTTATGGGCAGGGGGACAAGAGACCCAGTACTTC. This sequence encodes CASSLWAGGQETQYF. The rearrangement joins TRBV7-6 to TRBJ2-5; the match to TRBD1 covers 7 bases. The CDR3 consists of 15 residues. Germline trimming cut 2 bases from V and 2 bases from J; bases unmatched to any gene: 5. Germline V CDR1 and CDR2: SGHVS, FNYEAQ.